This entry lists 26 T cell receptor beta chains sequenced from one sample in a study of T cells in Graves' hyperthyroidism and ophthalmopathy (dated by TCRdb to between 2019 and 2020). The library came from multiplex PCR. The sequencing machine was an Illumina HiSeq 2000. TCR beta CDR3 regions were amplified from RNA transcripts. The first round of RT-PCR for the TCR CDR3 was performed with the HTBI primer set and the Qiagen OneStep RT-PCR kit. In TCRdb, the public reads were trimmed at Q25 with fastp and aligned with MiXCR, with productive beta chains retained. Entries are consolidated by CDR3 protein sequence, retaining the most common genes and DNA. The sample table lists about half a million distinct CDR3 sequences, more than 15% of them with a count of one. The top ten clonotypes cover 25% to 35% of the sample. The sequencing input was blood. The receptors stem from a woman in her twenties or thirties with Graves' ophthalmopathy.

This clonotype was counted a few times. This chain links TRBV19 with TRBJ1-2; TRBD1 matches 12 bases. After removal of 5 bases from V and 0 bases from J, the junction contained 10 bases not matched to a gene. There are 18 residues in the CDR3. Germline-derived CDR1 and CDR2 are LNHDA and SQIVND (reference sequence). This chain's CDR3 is CASSLPGTGGSANYGYTF. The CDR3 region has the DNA TGTGCCAGTAGTCTCCCCGGGACAGGGGGCTCGGCTAACTATGGCTACACCTTC.

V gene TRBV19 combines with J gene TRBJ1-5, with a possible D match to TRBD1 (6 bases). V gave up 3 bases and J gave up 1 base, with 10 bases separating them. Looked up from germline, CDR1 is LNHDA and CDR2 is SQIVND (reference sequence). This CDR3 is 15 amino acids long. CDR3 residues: CASSMWGLSNQPQHF. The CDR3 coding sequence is TGTGCCAGTAGTATGTGGGGGCTCAGCAATCAGCCCCAGCATTTT.

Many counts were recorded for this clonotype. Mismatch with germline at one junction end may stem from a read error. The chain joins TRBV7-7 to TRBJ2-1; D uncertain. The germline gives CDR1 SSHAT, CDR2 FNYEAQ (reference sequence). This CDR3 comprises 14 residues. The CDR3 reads CASSLRAGRAEQFF. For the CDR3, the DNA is TGTGCTAGCAGCTTAAGGGCAGGACGGGCTGAGCAGTTCTTC. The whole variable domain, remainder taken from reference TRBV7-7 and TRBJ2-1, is GAGVSQSPRYKVTKRGQDVTLRCDPISSHATLYWYQQALGQGPEFLTYFNYEAQPDKSGLPSDRFSAERPEGSISTLTIQRTEQRDSAMYRCASSLRAGRAEQFFGPGTRLTVL.

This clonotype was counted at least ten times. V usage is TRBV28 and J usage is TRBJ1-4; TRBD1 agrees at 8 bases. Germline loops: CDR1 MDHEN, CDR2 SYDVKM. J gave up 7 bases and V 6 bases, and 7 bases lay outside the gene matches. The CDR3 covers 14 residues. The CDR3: CASSRTGSTEKLFF. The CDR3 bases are TGTGCCAGCAGCCGGACAGGGAGTACTGAAAAACTGTTTTTT.

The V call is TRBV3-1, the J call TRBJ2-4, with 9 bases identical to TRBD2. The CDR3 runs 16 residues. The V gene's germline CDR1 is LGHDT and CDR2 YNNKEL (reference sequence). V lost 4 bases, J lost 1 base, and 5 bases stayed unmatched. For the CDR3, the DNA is TGTGCCAGCAGCCCCCGGCGGGGGGGGGCCAAAAACATTCAGTACTTC. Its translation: CASSPRRGGAKNIQYF.

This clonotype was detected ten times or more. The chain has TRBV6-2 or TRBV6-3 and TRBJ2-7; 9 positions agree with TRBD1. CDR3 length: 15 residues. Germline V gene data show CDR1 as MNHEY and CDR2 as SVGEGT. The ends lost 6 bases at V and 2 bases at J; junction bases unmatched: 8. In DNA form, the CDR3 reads TGTGCCAGCAGGAGCCCGACAGGGGGGACCTACGAGCAGTACTTC. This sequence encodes CASRSPTGGTYEQYF.

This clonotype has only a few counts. CDR3: CASSRAIQATTNEKLFF. The DNA of the CDR3 is TGTGCCAGCAGTAGAGCAATACAGGCCACAACTAATGAAAAACTGTTTTTT. The V gene is TRBV6-1, the J gene TRBJ1-4; D might be TRBD1 (5 bases). The CDR3 spans 17 residues. Germline lookup yields CDR1 MNHNS and CDR2 SASEGT. Between the trimmed V and J ends, which lost 5 bases and 0 bases, there was a span of 16 bases.

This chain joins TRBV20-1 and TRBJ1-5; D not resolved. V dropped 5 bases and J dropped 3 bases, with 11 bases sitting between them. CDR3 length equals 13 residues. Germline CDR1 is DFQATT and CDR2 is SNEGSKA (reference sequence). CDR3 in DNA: TGCAGTGCTGGAGGACGGTACAATCAGCCCCAGCATTTT. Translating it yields CSAGGRYNQPQHF.

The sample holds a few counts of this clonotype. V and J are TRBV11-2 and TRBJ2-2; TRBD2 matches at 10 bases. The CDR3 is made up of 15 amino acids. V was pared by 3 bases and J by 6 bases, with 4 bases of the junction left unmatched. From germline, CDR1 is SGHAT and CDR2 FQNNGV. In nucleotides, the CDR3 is TGTGCCAGCAGCTTCCTAGCGGGAGATGCCGGGGAGCTGTTTTTT. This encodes CASSFLAGDAGELFF.

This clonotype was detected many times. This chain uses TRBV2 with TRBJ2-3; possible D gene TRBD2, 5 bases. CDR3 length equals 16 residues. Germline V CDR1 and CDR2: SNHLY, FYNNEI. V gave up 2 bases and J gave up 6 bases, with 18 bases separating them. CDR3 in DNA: TGTGCCAGCAGTGAACCTTACGGGTCATCGGGGGATACGCAGTATTTT. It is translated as CASSEPYGSSGDTQYF. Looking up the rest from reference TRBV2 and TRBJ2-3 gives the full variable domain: EPEVTQTPSHQVTQMGQEVILRCVPISNHLYFYWYRQILGQKVEFLVSFYNNEISEKSEIFDDQFSVERPDGSNFTLKIRSTKLEDSAMYFCASSEPYGSSGDTQYFGPGTRLTVL.

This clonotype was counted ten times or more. Written as DNA, the CDR3 is TGTGCCAGCAGGGTCGACAGTTTTTACACTGAAGCTTTCTTT. Its translation: CASRVDSFYTEAFF. The chain carries TRBV28 and TRBJ1-1; D may be TRBD1 (5 bases). Germline lookup yields CDR1 MDHEN and CDR2 SYDVKM. The CDR3 loop spans 14 amino acids. V lost 6 bases and J lost 3, with 14 bases in between. Full variable domain (remainder filled in from reference TRBV28 and TRBJ1-1): DVKVTQSSRYLVKRTGEKVFLECVQDMDHENMFWYRQDPGLGLRLIYFSYDVKMKEKGDIPEGYSVSREKKERFSLILESASTNQTSMYLCASRVDSFYTEAFFGQGTRLTVV.

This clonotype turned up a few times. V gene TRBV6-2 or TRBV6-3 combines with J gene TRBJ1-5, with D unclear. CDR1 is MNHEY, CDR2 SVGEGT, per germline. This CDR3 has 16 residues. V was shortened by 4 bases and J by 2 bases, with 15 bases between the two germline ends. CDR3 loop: CASSLVQTLGNQPQHF. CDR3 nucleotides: TGTGCCAGCAGTTTGGTCCAGACCCTCGGCAATCAGCCCCAGCATTTT.

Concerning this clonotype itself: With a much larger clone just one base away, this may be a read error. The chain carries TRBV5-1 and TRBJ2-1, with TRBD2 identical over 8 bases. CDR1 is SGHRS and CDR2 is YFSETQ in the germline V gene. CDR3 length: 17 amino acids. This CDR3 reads CASSLWREALEGNEQLF. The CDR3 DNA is TGCGCCAGCAGCTTGTGGCGGGAGGCGCTCGAGGGCAATGAGCAGCTCTTC.

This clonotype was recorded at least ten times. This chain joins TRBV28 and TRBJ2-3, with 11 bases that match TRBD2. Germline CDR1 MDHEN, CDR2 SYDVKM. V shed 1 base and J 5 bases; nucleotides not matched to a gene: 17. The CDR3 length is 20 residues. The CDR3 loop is CASSLYALWASGRKEDTQYF. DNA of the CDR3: TGTGCCAGCAGTTTATATGCCCTCTGGGCTAGCGGGAGGAAGGAAGATACGCAGTATTTT.

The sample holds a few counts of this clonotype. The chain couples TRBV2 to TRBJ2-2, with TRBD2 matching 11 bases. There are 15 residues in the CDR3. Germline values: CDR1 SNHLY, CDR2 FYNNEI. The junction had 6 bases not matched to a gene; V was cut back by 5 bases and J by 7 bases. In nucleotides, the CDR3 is TGTGCCAGCAGTAGACTAGCGGGAATTCGCGGGGAGCTGTTTTTT. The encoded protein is CASSRLAGIRGELFF.

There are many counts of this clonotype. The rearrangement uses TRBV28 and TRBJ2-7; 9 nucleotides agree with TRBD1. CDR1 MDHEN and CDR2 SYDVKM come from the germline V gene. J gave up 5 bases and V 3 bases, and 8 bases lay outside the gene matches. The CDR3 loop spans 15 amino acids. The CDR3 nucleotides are TGTGCCAGCAGTTTCTCCGGGACAGGGATCCACGAGCAGTACTTC. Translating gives CASSFSGTGIHEQYF.

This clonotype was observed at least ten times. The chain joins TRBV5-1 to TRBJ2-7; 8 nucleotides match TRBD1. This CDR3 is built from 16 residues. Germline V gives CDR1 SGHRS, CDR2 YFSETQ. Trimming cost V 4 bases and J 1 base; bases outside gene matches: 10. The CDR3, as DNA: TGCGCCAGCAGCACAACCCCGGGACAGGTTTCCTACGAGCAGTACTTC. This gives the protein CASSTTPGQVSYEQYF.

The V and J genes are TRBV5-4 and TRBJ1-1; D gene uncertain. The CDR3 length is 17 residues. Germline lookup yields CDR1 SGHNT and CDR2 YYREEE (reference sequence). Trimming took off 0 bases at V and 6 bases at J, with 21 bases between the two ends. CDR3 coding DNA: TGTGCCAGCAGCTTGGTTCACCAGGCGGCGGGGAAGGCTGAAGCTTTCTTT. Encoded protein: CASSLVHQAAGKAEAFF.

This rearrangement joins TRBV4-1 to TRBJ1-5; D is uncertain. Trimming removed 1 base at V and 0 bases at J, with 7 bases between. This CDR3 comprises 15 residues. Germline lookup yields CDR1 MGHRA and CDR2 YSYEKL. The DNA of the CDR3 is TGCGCCAGCAGCCAAGGTGCGAATAGCAATCAGCCCCAGCATTTT. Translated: CASSQGANSNQPQHF.

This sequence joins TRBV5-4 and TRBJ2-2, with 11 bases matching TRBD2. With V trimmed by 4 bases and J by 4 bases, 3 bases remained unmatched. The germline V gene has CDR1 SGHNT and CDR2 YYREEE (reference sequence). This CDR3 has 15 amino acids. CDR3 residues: CASSRLAGSTGELFF. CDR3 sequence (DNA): TGTGCCAGCAGCCGACTAGCGGGGAGCACCGGGGAGCTGTTTTTT.

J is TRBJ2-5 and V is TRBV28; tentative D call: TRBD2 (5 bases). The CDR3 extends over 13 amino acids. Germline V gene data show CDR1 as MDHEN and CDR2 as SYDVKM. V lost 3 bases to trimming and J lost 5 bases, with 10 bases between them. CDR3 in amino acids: CASSFWGDETQYF. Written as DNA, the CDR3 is TGTGCCAGCAGTTTTTGGGGAGATGAGACCCAGTACTTC.

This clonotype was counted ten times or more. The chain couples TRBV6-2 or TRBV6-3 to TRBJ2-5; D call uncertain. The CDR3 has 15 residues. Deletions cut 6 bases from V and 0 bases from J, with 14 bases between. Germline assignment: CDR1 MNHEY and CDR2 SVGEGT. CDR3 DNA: TGTGCCAGCAGCCCCACCCGGACCGACCAAGAGACCCAGTACTTC. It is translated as CASSPTRTDQETQYF.

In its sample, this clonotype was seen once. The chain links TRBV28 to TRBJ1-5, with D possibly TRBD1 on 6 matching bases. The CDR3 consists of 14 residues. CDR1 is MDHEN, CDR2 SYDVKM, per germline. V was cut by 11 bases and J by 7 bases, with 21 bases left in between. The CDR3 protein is CAAVRGAGRQPQHF. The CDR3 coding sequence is TGTGCCGCAGTCCGGGGGGCAGGCCGCCAGCCCCAGCATTTT.

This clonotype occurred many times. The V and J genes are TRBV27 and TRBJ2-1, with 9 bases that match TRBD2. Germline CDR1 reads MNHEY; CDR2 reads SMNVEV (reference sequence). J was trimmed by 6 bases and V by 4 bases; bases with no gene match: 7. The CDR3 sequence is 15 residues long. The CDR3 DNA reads TGTGCCAGCAGTTACGGAGCGGGAGGTTTCAATGAGCAGTTCTTC. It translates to CASSYGAGGFNEQFF.

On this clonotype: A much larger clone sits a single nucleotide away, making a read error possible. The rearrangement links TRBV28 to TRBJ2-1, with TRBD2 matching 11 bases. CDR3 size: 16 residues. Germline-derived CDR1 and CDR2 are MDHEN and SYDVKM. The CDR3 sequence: CASSLTSGTHYNEQLF. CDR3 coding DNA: TGTGCCAGCAGTTTGACTAGCGGGACTCACTACAATGAGCAGCTCTTC.

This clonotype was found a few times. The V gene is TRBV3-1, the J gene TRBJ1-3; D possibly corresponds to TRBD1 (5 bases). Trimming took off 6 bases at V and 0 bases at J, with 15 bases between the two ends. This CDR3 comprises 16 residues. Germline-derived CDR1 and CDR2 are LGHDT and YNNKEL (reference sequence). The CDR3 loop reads CASRVQSGNSGNTIYF. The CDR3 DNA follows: TGTGCCAGCAGGGTACAATCAGGGAACTCTGGAAACACCATATATTTT.